The clone carrying this TCR beta chain was seen just once. This specimen belongs to a study of control samples from healthy donors and cancer patients. Sequencing was performed with immunoSEQ multiplex PCR; in TCRdb, only in-frame clones are kept and a portion is missing. The sample records over 200,000 clones, approximately 80% being singletons. The CDR3 loop spans 17 amino acids. V lost 5 bases, J lost 0 bases, and 7 bases stayed unmatched. Germline loops: CDR1 SNHLY, CDR2 FYNNEI. Specimen: PBMCs. This sequence was found in a woman aged 55 to 70 with lung cancer. The rearrangement joins TRBV2 to TRBJ2-3; 11 nucleotides line up with TRBD2. CDR3 loop: CASSRRLAGYSTDTQYF. CDR3 bases: TGTGCCAGCAGTCGGAGACTAGCGGGGTATAGCACAGATACGCAGTATTTT.